Listed here are 27 T cell receptor beta chains from one sample, sequenced in a study of PD-1 blockade in mismatch repair-deficient tumors. The repertoire was sequenced with immunoSEQ multiplex PCR; TCRdb's copy has only in-frame clones and lacks some. The data show some 100,000 clones, with 70% to 85% seen just once and approximately 6.8% held by the top ten. Source: peripheral blood, taken less than 37 weeks after starting pembrolizumab. The receptor source for this set is an adult with mismatch repair-deficient cancer.

The rearrangement joins TRBV10-2 to TRBJ1-2; the D is unclear. The CDR3 totals 11 residues. CDR1 and CDR2 (germline): WSHSY, SAAADI. V gave up 0 bases and J gave up 7 bases, with 3 bases separating them. As DNA, the CDR3 is TGCGCCAGCAGTGAGTCAATTGGCTACACCTTC. Translating it yields CASSESIGYTF.

The CDR3 spells CASSLGFGGFTDTQYF. In nucleotides, the CDR3 is TGCGCCAGCAGCTTGGGCTTCGGGGGGTTCACAGATACGCAGTATTTT. The V and J genes are TRBV5-1 and TRBJ2-3; 7 nucleotides agree with TRBD2. This CDR3 has 16 residues. The germline gives CDR1 SGHRS, CDR2 YFSETQ. J was trimmed by 2 bases and V by 0 bases; bases with no gene match: 6. The whole variable domain, remainder taken from reference TRBV5-1 and TRBJ2-3, is KAGVTQTPRYLIKTRGQQVTLSCSPISGHRSVSWYQQTPGQGLQFLFEYFSETQRNKGNFPGRFSGRQFSNSRSEMNVSTLELGDSALYLCASSLGFGGFTDTQYFGPGTRLTVL.

The chain couples TRBV5-4 to TRBJ2-7; possible D gene TRBD2, 5 bases. Between the trimmed V and J ends, which lost 2 bases and 3 bases, there was a span of 9 bases. CDR3 length: 13 amino acids. Germline V CDR1 and CDR2: SGHNT, YYREEE (reference sequence). The CDR3 region has the DNA TGTGCCAGCAGCTTTGAAGCGGACTACGAGCAGTACTTC. Encoded protein: CASSFEADYEQYF.

This clone came up a few times. The genes are TRBV5-4 and TRBJ2-1; no reliable D call. Germline CDR1 is SGHNT and CDR2 is YYREEE (reference sequence). The V gene lost 0 bases and the J gene lost 5 bases, with 3 bases spanning the gap. The CDR3 runs to 12 residues. CDR3 nucleotides: TGTGCCAGCAGCTTGGTTGACAATGAGCAGTTCTTC. Translating gives CASSLVDNEQFF.

The V and J genes are TRBV28 and TRBJ2-7; 12 bases agree with TRBD1. Germline loops: CDR1 MDHEN, CDR2 SYDVKM. The J segment lost 5 bases and the V segment lost 3 bases, leaving 8 bases of the junction unmatched. The CDR3 has 16 residues. CDR3 protein: CASSLFGGDRGHEQYF. Here the CDR3 DNA reads TGTGCCAGCAGTTTGTTCGGGGGGGACAGGGGGCACGAGCAGTACTTC.

The chain links TRBV11-3 to TRBJ2-1; D not resolved. The CDR3 has 14 amino acids. V lost 6 bases and J 5 bases, leaving 14 bases between the germline ends. Germline V CDR1 and CDR2: SGHNT, YENEEA. The CDR3 reads CASSPTDGHNEQFF. CDR3 nucleotides: TGTGCCAGCAGTCCCACCGACGGTCACAATGAGCAGTTCTTC.

This chain links TRBV19 with TRBJ1-2, with D maybe TRBD1 (5 bases). The CDR3 is 13 amino acids. Germline loops: CDR1 LNHDA, CDR2 SQIVND (reference sequence). V was trimmed by 1 base and J by 8 bases, leaving 11 bases between them. CDR3 nucleotide sequence: TGTGCCAGTAGTATAGGGCAGGGCAGAGGCTACACCTTC. Its translation is CASSIGQGRGYTF. Complete variable domain (other parts from reference TRBV19 and TRBJ1-2): DGGITQSPKYLFRKEGQNVTLSCEQNLNHDAMYWYRQDPGQGLRLIYYSQIVNDFQKGDIAEGYSVSREKKESFPLTVTSAQKNPTAFYLCASSIGQGRGYTFGSGTRLTVV.

This chain links TRBV18 with TRBJ2-7; 12 bases agree with TRBD2. V gave up 3 bases and J gave up 5 bases; unmatched junction bases: 5. The CDR3 totals 15 residues. The germline V gene encodes CDR1 KGHSH and CDR2 LQKENI. CDR3 bases: TGTGCCAGCTCACCCCTAGCGGGAGGGCTCAACGAGCAGTACTTC. The encoded protein is CASSPLAGGLNEQYF.

This rearrangement joins TRBV6-1 to TRBJ2-7, with D hard to call. The ends were cut back, 6 bases at V and 5 bases at J, with 14 bases in the middle. Per the germline V gene, CDR1 is MNHNS and CDR2 is SASEGT. The CDR3 has 13 amino acids. The CDR3 DNA is TGTGCCAGCAGCCTGGAACGCCGGGACGAGCAGTACTTC. Its protein product is CASSLERRDEQYF.

This clone is a singleton in its sample. The chain couples TRBV5-6 to TRBJ1-1, with D possibly TRBD1 on 5 matching bases. This CDR3 spans 14 amino acids. V was cut by 0 bases and J by 3 bases, with 9 bases left in between. Germline V gene lookup returns CDR1 SGHDT and CDR2 YYEEEE. Here the CDR3 reads CASSLGDSDTEAFF. The CDR3 DNA is TGTGCCAGCAGCTTGGGGGACTCCGACACTGAAGCTTTCTTT.

This chain joins TRBV7-2 and TRBJ1-1, with a tentative D call TRBD1 (6 bases). In germline, CDR1 is SGHTA, CDR2 FQGNSA. This CDR3 has 13 residues. The ends were cut back, 5 bases at V and 5 bases at J, with 12 bases in the middle. The CDR3 sequence is CASSLGGLTEAFF. In DNA form, the CDR3 reads TGTGCCAGCAGCCTCGGGGGGCTGACTGAAGCTTTCTTT.

This chain uses TRBV4-1 with TRBJ2-3; 13 bases are a match to TRBD2. CDR1 MGHRA and CDR2 YSYEKL come from the germline V gene. The J segment lost 4 bases and the V segment lost 1 base, leaving 11 bases of the junction unmatched. The CDR3 has 19 amino acids. The CDR3 DNA sequence: TGCGCCAGCAGCCAAGCTGGACTAGCGGGAGCGATCCGGGCAGATACGCAGTATTTT. Its protein is CASSQAGLAGAIRADTQYF.

There are a few counts of this clone. The chain joins TRBV4-2 to TRBJ1-5; the match to TRBD1 covers 7 bases. Germline V gene data show CDR1 as LGHNA and CDR2 as YNFKEQ. The V gene end was trimmed by 1 base and the J gene end by 3 bases; junction bases not matched to a gene: 6. CDR3 length equals 16 residues. The CDR3 spells CASSQALGQNNQPQHF. DNA for the CDR3: TGTGCCAGCAGCCAAGCCTTGGGACAGAACAATCAGCCCCAGCATTTT.

The chain uses TRBV5-1 and TRBJ2-5; tentative D call: TRBD1 (6 bases). Trimming removed 8 bases from V and 5 bases from J, with 13 bases in between. This CDR3 region has 12 residues. Germline assignment: CDR1 SGHRS and CDR2 YFSETQ. The CDR3 sequence: CARKDSLETQYF. The CDR3 DNA reads as TGCGCCAGAAAGGACAGTCTTGAGACCCAGTACTTC.

The J gene is TRBJ2-2, the V gene TRBV7-6; D is uncertain. Germline V lookup: CDR1 SGHVS, CDR2 FNYEAQ. V was pared by 5 bases and J by 4 bases, with 8 bases between. This CDR3 has 13 amino acids. The DNA for the CDR3 is TGTGCCAGCAGCGAACGGGTCACCGGGGAGCTGTTTTTT. As protein: CASSERVTGELFF.

In this sample, this clone turned up a few times. The CDR3: CASSPAGSEAFF. The CDR3 coding sequence is TGTGCCAGCTCACCGGCGGGTAGTGAAGCTTTCTTT. This chain uses TRBV18 with TRBJ1-1; D is undetermined. The CDR3 extends over 12 amino acids. V gave up 3 bases and J gave up 7 bases, with 9 bases separating them. Germline CDR1 is KGHSH and CDR2 is LQKENI.

The CDR3 here is CASSYGGPNTGELFF. CDR3 coding DNA: TGTGCCAGCAGTTATGGGGGTCCGAACACCGGGGAGCTGTTTTTT. The chain uses TRBV6-6 and TRBJ2-2; D tentatively reads TRBD1 or TRBD2 (5 bases each). From germline, CDR1 is MNHNY and CDR2 SVGAGI (reference sequence). Trimming removed 3 bases from V and 0 bases from J, with 8 bases in between. The length of the CDR3 is 15 residues.

This chain joins TRBV4-1 and TRBJ1-4, with a tentative D call TRBD1 (5 bases). The V and J ends lost 4 bases and 6 bases respectively, with 6 bases between them. The CDR3 length is 12 residues. Germline CDR1 and CDR2: MGHRA and YSYEKL. The CDR3 sequence is CASSPGDEKLFF. The CDR3 DNA follows: TGCGCCAGCAGCCCGGGGGATGAAAAACTGTTTTTT.

The chain uses TRBV19 and TRBJ1-2, with TRBD1 as a possible D gene (5 bases). Germline V gives CDR1 LNHDA, CDR2 SQIVND (reference sequence). V shed 7 bases and J shed 13 bases, with 22 bases lying between them. The length of the CDR3 is 13 residues. CDR3 sequence: CASTPRDGLPVTF. In nucleotides, the CDR3 is TGTGCCAGTACCCCCCGGGACGGGTTGCCGGTCACCTTC. The complete variable domain, with remaining parts taken from reference TRBV19 and TRBJ1-2, reads DGGITQSPKYLFRKEGQNVTLSCEQNLNHDAMYWYRQDPGQGLRLIYYSQIVNDFQKGDIAEGYSVSREKKESFPLTVTSAQKNPTAFYLCASTPRDGLPVTFGSGTRLTVV.

This clone was found a few times. The CDR3 DNA reads TGTGCCAGCAGCTTAGTTTCTGGGGCGGGCGAGCAGTACTTC. Protein sequence: CASSLVSGAGEQYF. V gene TRBV7-8 combines with J gene TRBJ2-7; tentatively, D is TRBD1 or TRBD2 (5 bases each). In germline, CDR1 is SGHVS, CDR2 FQNEAQ. V was trimmed by 1 base and J by 6 bases, leaving 13 bases between them. CDR3 length: 14 amino acids.

This sequence joins TRBV15 and TRBJ1-1; D unresolved. The V end was cut by 5 bases, the J end by 0 bases, with 7 bases between. The CDR3 covers 13 residues. Per germline, CDR1 LNHNV and CDR2 YYDKDF (reference sequence). The CDR3: CATSPNMNTEAFF. The CDR3, as DNA: TGTGCCACCAGCCCCAACATGAACACTGAAGCTTTCTTT.

The genes are TRBV9 and TRBJ1-1, with a possible D match to TRBD1 (6 bases). This CDR3 region has 15 residues. Germline CDR1 reads SGDLS; CDR2 reads YYNGEE. Trimming took 2 bases from V and 1 from J, leaving 12 bases between them. The CDR3 reads CASSVAGVANTEAFF. The CDR3 nucleotides are TGTGCCAGCAGCGTTGCAGGGGTAGCGAACACTGAAGCTTTCTTT. Full variable domain (rest looked up from reference TRBV9 and TRBJ1-1): DSGVTQTPKHLITATGQRVTLRCSPRSGDLSVYWYQQSLDQGLQFLIQYYNGEERAKGNILERFSAQQFPDLHSELNLSSLELGDSALYFCASSVAGVANTEAFFGQGTRLTVV.

This clone came up once. The genes are TRBV27 and TRBJ1-1, with D possibly TRBD1 on 5 matching bases. Per germline, CDR1 MNHEY and CDR2 SMNVEV (reference sequence). V was clipped by 5 bases and J by 5 bases, with 18 bases between them. This CDR3 contains 15 residues. CDR3 in DNA: TGTGCCAGCAGTCCTGGAGGGGCAGGGCGGACTGAAGCTTTCTTT. Residues: CASSPGGAGRTEAFF.

The J gene is TRBJ1-1, the V gene TRBV5-1; 8 nucleotides agree with TRBD1. CDR3 length: 15 amino acids. CDR1 and CDR2 (germline): SGHRS, YFSETQ. V lost 3 bases to trimming and J lost 4 bases; unmatched junction nucleotides: 8. CDR3 protein: CASSSSGTGATEAFF. The CDR3 DNA reads as TGCGCCAGCAGCTCCTCCGGGACAGGAGCCACTGAAGCTTTCTTT.

The chain employs TRBV9 and TRBJ1-5, with TRBD1 matching over 7 bases. Germline CDR1 SGDLS, CDR2 YYNGEE. Trimming removed 4 bases from V and 2 bases from J; junction bases left unmatched: 12. The CDR3 has 17 residues. The CDR3 sequence: CASSPTEQGYGNQPQHF. CDR3 DNA sequence: TGTGCCAGCAGCCCAACTGAACAGGGGTATGGCAATCAGCCCCAGCATTTT.

In this sample, this clone turned up once. The chain has TRBV7-3 and TRBJ2-2, with no clear D. The CDR3 has 13 amino acids. Deletions cut 5 bases from V and 1 base from J, with 5 bases between. Germline CDR1 SGHTA, CDR2 FQGTGA. The CDR3 nucleotides are TGTGCCAGCAGCACCCTGAACACCGGGGAGCTGTTTTTT. Residues: CASSTLNTGELFF.

V and J are TRBV11-2 and TRBJ2-3, with 13 bases identical to TRBD2. CDR1 is SGHAT, CDR2 FQNNGV, per germline. V lost 0 bases to trimming and J lost 6 bases; unmatched junction nucleotides: 6. This CDR3 comprises 17 residues. CDR3 protein: CASSLEKTSGRGDTQYF. The DNA of the CDR3 is TGTGCCAGCAGCTTAGAAAAAACTAGCGGGAGGGGGGATACGCAGTATTTT.